This T cell receptor (beta chain) was identified in a study of early T cells in non-severe SARS-CoV-2 infection. The overall study: Sequencing was performed on bulk RNA from unsorted whole blood, leaving chains unpaired.

Trimming cost V 5 bases and J 0 bases, with 11 bases left between them. The V gene's germline CDR1 is SQVTM and CDR2 ANQGSEA. There are 14 residues in the CDR3. Unique molecular identifier tags were affixed to discrete cDNA molecules. TCRdb itself ran the 5' RACE reads through MiXCR, one entry per CDR3 protein. The data show approximately 69,000 distinct CDR3 sequences, approximately 10% seen once. This clonotype was picked up many times. Sequenced material: whole blood, taken at baseline. This clonotype was obtained from an adult who was a healthcare worker with PCR-confirmed SARS-CoV-2 infection or an uninfected control (not recorded which). The chain carries TRBV29-1 and TRBJ2-1; the D gene is possibly TRBD2 (5 bases). DNA for the CDR3: TGCAGCGTTCCCTCACGGGACTCCTACAATGAGCAGTTCTTC. This encodes CSVPSRDSYNEQFF.